A selection of T cell receptor beta chains follows, all from one sample in a study of blood T cell repertoires in COVID-19. Method: immunoSEQ multiplex PCR; TCRdb's copy keeps in-frame clones and lacks some. This sample yields about 190,000 clones, of which 70% to 85% are seen a single time; around 12% belongs to the top ten. The sample taken for sequencing was peripheral blood. Source of these receptors: a woman between 50 and 59 years old with acute or convalescent COVID-19. Each CDR3 is given with its conserved first and last residue. D genes are given only for firm matches. Size tells how often a clone was seen (once, few, many) or the class of an expanded clone, and some rows leave it out.

len,d_gene,abundance,v_gene,j_gene,CDR3aa,CDR3nt
18,TRBD1,once,TRBV4-2,TRBJ2-1,CASSQDRAPGQLRNEQFF,TGTGCCAGCAGCCAAGATCGTGCCCCGGGACAGTTACGCAATGAGCAGTTCTTC
19,TRBD1,-,TRBV30,TRBJ2-6,CAWSFSLTGGKTGANVLTF,TGTGCCTGGAGTTTCTCCTTGACAGGGGGCAAGACTGGGGCCAACGTCCTGACTTTC
12,-,few,TRBV18,TRBJ1-1,CASSREGGEAFF,TGTGCCAGCTCCCGGGAGGGGGGTGAAGCTTTCTTT
14,-,-,TRBV4-2,TRBJ2-3,CASSPLTSTDTQYF,TGTGCCAGCAGCCCACTTACTAGCACAGATACGCAGTATTTT
15,TRBD2,-,TRBV6-5,TRBJ2-1,CASSTRLAGGNEQFF,TGTGCCAGCTCCACGAGGCTAGCGGGGGGCAATGAGCAGTTCTTC
17,-,-,TRBV21-1,TRBJ1-1,CASSKAIPNRGNAEAFF,TGTGCCAGCAGCAAAGCGATCCCGAACAGGGGTAATGCTGAAGCTTTCTTT
16,TRBD1,-,TRBV7-9,TRBJ1-1,CASSLGETGGDTEAFF,TGTGCCAGCAGCTTAGGAGAGACAGGGGGCGACACTGAAGCTTTCTTT
17,TRBD1,few,TRBV14,TRBJ2-7,CASSQGLRTGVSYEQYF,TGTGCCAGCAGCCAAGGTCTTAGGACAGGGGTATCCTACGAGCAGTACTTC
15,-,-,TRBV19,TRBJ1-2,CASSIRIQGNYGYTF,TGTGCCAGTAGTATACGGATACAGGGAAACTATGGCTACACCTTC
15,TRBD2,-,TRBV28,TRBJ2-3,CASSPAGWEGDTQYF,TGTGCCAGCAGTCCCGCCGGGTGGGAGGGAGATACGCAGTATTTT
16,-,many,TRBV25-1,TRBJ1-4,CASSDPRGATNEKLFF,TGTGCCAGCAGTGATCCGCGAGGCGCAACTAATGAAAAACTGTTTTTT
14,TRBD1,-,TRBV19,TRBJ1-1,CASNPGQGRPEAFF,TGTGCCAGTAATCCGGGACAGGGTCGGCCTGAAGCTTTCTTT
14,-,-,TRBV6-5,TRBJ1-4,CASRDHRVGEKLFF,TGTGCCAGCAGGGATCACAGGGTTGGGGAAAAACTGTTTTTT
14,-,-,TRBV7-2,TRBJ2-7,CASRNLGGSYEQYF,TGTGCCAGCAGGAACTTGGGGGGCTCCTACGAGCAGTACTTC
13,-,-,TRBV19,TRBJ2-3,CASSIYFTDTQYF,TGTGCCAGTAGTATATACTTCACAGATACGCAGTATTTT
14,TRBD2,-,TRBV3-1/TRBV3-2,TRBJ2-1,CASSLLAVYNEQFF,TGTGCCAGCAGCCTTCTAGCGGTATACAATGAGCAGTTCTTC
15,-,-,TRBV28,TRBJ2-7,CASRFRTAFSYEQYF,TGTGCCAGCAGGTTCCGGACAGCCTTCTCCTACGAGCAGTACTTC
14,-,-,TRBV5-1,TRBJ2-3,CASSPGHTTDTQYF,TGCGCCAGCAGCCCGGGACATACCACAGATACGCAGTATTTT
11,-,-,TRBV27,TRBJ2-1,CASTGYNEQFF,TGTGCCAGCACAGGATACAATGAGCAGTTCTTC
16,TRBD1,-,TRBV5-4,TRBJ2-5,CASSPRGQGAGETQYF,TGTGCCAGCAGCCCCCGAGGACAGGGGGCTGGAGAGACCCAGTACTTC
15,-,-,TRBV18,TRBJ2-3,CASSPQQGQADTQYF,TGTGCCAGCTCCCCACAACAGGGTCAGGCAGATACGCAGTATTTT
15,TRBD1,-,TRBV6-5,TRBJ1-4,CASSYDRGPGEKLFF,TGTGCCAGCAGTTACGACAGGGGACCGGGTGAAAAACTGTTTTTT
16,TRBD2,once,TRBV18,TRBJ2-3,CASYSRSSGRTDTQYF,TGTGCCAGCTATTCACGGTCCAGCGGGAGGACAGATACGCAGTATTTT
13,-,-,TRBV29-1,TRBJ1-2,CSVTPAGSYGYTF,TGCAGCGTTACCCCGGCAGGAAGCTATGGCTACACCTTC
13,TRBD1,-,TRBV24-1,TRBJ2-7,CATGTGSSYEQYF,TGTGCCACCGGGACAGGGAGCTCCTACGAGCAGTACTTC
14,TRBD1,-,TRBV15,TRBJ1-5,CATSVTGGNQPQHF,TGTGCCACCAGCGTGACAGGGGGCAATCAGCCCCAGCATTTT
13,TRBD1,-,TRBV9,TRBJ2-1,CASSPTGSGEQFF,TGTGCCAGCAGCCCGACAGGGAGTGGCGAGCAGTTCTTC
11,-,-,TRBV19,TRBJ2-1,CASNTRVEQFF,TGTGCCAGTAATACGAGGGTTGAGCAGTTCTTC
16,TRBD2,-,TRBV7-2,TRBJ2-7,CASSFALAGGSYEQYF,TGTGCCAGCAGCTTTGCGCTAGCGGGAGGATCCTACGAGCAGTACTTC
15,-,once,TRBV11-2,TRBJ2-2,CASSTPTGLGGELFF,TGTGCCAGCAGCACCCCTACGGGTTTGGGCGGGGAGCTGTTTTTT
15,TRBD2,-,TRBV5-5,TRBJ2-7,CASGTGLAISYEQYF,TGTGCCAGCGGAACGGGACTAGCGATTTCCTACGAGCAGTACTTC
15,TRBD1,-,TRBV6-5,TRBJ2-4,CASSSTGPTKNIQYF,TGTGCCAGCAGCTCGACAGGGCCGACCAAAAACATTCAGTACTTC
15,-,-,TRBV28,TRBJ1-1,CASSLRGGSVTEAFF,TGTGCCAGCAGTTTAAGGGGAGGAAGTGTCACTGAAGCTTTCTTT
14,TRBD2,-,TRBV30,TRBJ2-5,CAWSVPRGGETQYF,TGTGCCTGGAGTGTACCTCGGGGGGGAGAGACCCAGTACTTC
12,-,once,TRBV5-6,TRBJ2-7,CASSWGAYEQYF,TGTGCCAGCAGCTGGGGAGCCTACGAGCAGTACTTC
15,TRBD2,once,TRBV6-1,TRBJ2-3,CASSEGTSGADTQYF,TGTGCCAGCAGTGAAGGGACTAGCGGGGCAGATACGCAGTATTTT
16,TRBD2,-,TRBV7-9,TRBJ2-7,CASSLALTSGSGEQYF,TGTGCCAGCAGCTTAGCCCTGACTAGCGGGAGCGGCGAGCAGTACTTC
17,TRBD2,-,TRBV5-6,TRBJ2-3,CASSSLFAGARTDTQYF,TGTGCCAGCAGCTCCCTCTTTGCGGGAGCCCGCACAGATACGCAGTATTTT
13,TRBD1,-,TRBV28,TRBJ1-2,CASTGDRGGGYTF,TGTGCCAGCACCGGGGACAGGGGCGGGGGCTACACCTTC
13,-,-,TRBV28,TRBJ2-1,CASSLPSVDEQFF,TGTGCCAGCAGCCTTCCCTCCGTCGATGAGCAGTTCTTC
16,-,few,TRBV7-8,TRBJ2-7,CASSEPEQISRYEQYF,TGTGCCAGCAGCGAACCTGAGCAAATTTCGAGATACGAGCAGTACTTC